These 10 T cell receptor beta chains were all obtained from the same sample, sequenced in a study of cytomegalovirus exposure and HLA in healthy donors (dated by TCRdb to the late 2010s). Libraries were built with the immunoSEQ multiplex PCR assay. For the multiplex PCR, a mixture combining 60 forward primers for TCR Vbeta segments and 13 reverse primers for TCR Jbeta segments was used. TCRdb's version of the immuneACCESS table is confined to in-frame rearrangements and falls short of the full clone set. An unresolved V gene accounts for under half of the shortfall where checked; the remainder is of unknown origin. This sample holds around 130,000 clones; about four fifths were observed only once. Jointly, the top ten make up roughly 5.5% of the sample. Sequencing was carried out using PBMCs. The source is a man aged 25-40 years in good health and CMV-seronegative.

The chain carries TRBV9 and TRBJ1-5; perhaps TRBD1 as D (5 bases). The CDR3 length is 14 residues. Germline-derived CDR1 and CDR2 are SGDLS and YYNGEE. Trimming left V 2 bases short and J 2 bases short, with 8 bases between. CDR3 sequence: CASSVLGGNQPQHF. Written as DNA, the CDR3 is TGTGCCAGCAGCGTCTTAGGGGGCAATCAGCCCCAGCATTTT.

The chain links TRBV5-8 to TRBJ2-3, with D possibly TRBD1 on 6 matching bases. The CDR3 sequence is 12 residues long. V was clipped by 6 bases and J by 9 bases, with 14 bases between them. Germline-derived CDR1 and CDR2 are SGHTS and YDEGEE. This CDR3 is CASNLGQGTQYF. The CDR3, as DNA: TGTGCCAGCAACCTGGGGCAGGGGACGCAGTATTTT.

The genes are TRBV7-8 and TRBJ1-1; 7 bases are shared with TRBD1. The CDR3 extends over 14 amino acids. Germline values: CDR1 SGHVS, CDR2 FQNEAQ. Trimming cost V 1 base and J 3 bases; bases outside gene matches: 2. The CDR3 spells CASSLGTGYTEAFF. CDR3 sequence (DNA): TGTGCCAGCAGCTTAGGGACAGGATACACTGAAGCTTTCTTT.

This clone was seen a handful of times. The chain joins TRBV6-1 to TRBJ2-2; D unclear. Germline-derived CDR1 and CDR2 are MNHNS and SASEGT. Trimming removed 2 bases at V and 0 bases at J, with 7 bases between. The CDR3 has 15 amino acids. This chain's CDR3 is CASSETASNTGELFF. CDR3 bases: TGTGCCAGCAGTGAAACAGCCTCGAACACCGGGGAGCTGTTTTTT.

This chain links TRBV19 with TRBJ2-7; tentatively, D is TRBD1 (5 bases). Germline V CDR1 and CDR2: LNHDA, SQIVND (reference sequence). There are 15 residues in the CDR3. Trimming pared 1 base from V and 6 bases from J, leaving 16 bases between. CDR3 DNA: TGTGCCAGTAGTATAGGGGGCAGTAACCCCCTCGAGCAGTACTTC. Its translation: CASSIGGSNPLEQYF.

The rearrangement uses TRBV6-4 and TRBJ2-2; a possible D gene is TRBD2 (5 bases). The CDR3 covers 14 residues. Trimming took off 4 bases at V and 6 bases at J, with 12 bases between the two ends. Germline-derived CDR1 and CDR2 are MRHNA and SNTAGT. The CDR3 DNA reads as TGTGCCAGCAGTGGCCATACTAGTTCCGGGGAGCTGTTTTTT. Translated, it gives CASSGHTSSGELFF.

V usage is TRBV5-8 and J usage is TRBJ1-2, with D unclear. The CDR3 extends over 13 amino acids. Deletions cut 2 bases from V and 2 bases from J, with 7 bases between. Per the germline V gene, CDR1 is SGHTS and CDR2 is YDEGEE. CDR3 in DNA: TGTGCCAGCAGCTTCCGGGGAAACTATGGCTACACCTTC. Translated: CASSFRGNYGYTF.

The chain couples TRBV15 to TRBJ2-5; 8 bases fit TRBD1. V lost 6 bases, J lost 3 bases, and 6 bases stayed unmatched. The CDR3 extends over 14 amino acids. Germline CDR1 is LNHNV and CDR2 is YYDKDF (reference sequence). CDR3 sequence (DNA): TGTGCCACCAGGCAAGGGACAGGAAAAGAGACCCAGTACTTC. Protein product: CATRQGTGKETQYF.

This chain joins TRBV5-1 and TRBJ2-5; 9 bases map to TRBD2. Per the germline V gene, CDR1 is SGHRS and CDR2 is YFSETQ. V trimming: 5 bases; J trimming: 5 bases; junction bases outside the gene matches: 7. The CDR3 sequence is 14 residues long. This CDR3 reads CASSQLAGTETQYF. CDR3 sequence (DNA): TGCGCCAGCAGTCAACTAGCGGGTACGGAGACCCAGTACTTC.

The CDR3 coding sequence is TGTGCCAGCAGCTTAGCCTGGCGGGAGGTTATAGATACGCAGTATTTT. Protein sequence: CASSLAWREVIDTQYF. The chain uses TRBV7-9 and TRBJ2-3, with 8 bases matching TRBD2. The V segment lost 0 bases and the J segment 5 bases; nucleotides outside the gene matches: 7. Germline-derived CDR1 and CDR2 are SEHNR and FQNEAQ (reference sequence). The CDR3 consists of 16 residues.